These 13 T cell receptor beta chains originate from one sample sequenced in a study of T cell changes during pregnancy in multiple sclerosis. Here immunoSEQ multiplex PCR was the method, and the copy in TCRdb shows in-frame clones only, minus some. The data show roughly 48,000 clones, with around 92% seen just once and around 0.9% held by the top ten. Here the sequenced sample was CD4+ T cells from peripheral blood mononuclear cells, taken in the second trimester of pregnancy. Source of these receptors: a female donor in good health, enrolled as a control in a pregnancy study.

The J gene is TRBJ2-5, the V gene TRBV5-1; 8 nucleotides align to TRBD1. Germline loops: CDR1 SGHRS, CDR2 YFSETQ. Trimming cost V 0 bases and J 5 bases; bases outside gene matches: 6. This CDR3 region has 15 residues. The CDR3 protein is CASSLGQGRFETQYF. The CDR3 coding sequence is TGCGCCAGCAGCTTGGGACAGGGGCGCTTTGAGACCCAGTACTTC. Combining the CDR3 with reference TRBV5-1 and TRBJ2-5 gives the whole variable domain KAGVTQTPRYLIKTRGQQVTLSCSPISGHRSVSWYQQTPGQGLQFLFEYFSETQRNKGNFPGRFSGRQFSNSRSEMNVSTLELGDSALYLCASSLGQGRFETQYFGPGTRLLVL.

The rearrangement uses TRBV28 and TRBJ2-7; 10 bases align to TRBD2. Germline trimming cut 2 bases from V and 3 bases from J; bases unmatched to any gene: 7. CDR3 length equals 16 residues. Germline loops: CDR1 MDHEN, CDR2 SYDVKM. The CDR3 region has the DNA TGTGCCAGCAGTTTAGCGAGCGGGGGGGCCTTCTACGAGCAGTACTTC. Its protein is CASSLASGGAFYEQYF.

The CDR3: CASSVSGGYNEQFF. CDR3 coding DNA: TGTGCCAGCAGCGTTAGCGGGGGGTACAATGAGCAGTTCTTC. This chain links TRBV11-3 with TRBJ2-1, with 10 bases aligning to TRBD2. V lost 5 bases, J lost 4 bases, and 2 bases stayed unmatched. CDR1 and CDR2 from the germline V gene are SGHNT and YENEEA. The CDR3 consists of 14 residues.

The chain recombines TRBV25-1 with TRBJ2-1; 10 positions agree with TRBD2. CDR1 and CDR2 from the germline V gene are MGHDK and SYGVNS. This CDR3 has 15 residues. Losses at the gene ends were 2 bases for V and 8 bases for J; bases not matched to a gene: 6. CDR3 coding DNA: TGTGCCAGCAGTGAAGGTCTAGCGGGAGTGGATGAGCAGTTCTTC. It specifies CASSEGLAGVDEQFF.

This clone was seen a single time. This chain uses TRBV7-9 with TRBJ2-7, with D perhaps matching TRBD2 (5 bases). The germline V gene has CDR1 SEHNR and CDR2 FQNEAQ (reference sequence). The length of the CDR3 is 13 residues. Trimming removed 6 bases from V and 5 bases from J, with 14 bases in between. The CDR3 reads CASSQDAGDEQYF. The CDR3 DNA follows: TGTGCCAGCAGTCAGGATGCGGGCGACGAGCAGTACTTC.

The chain couples TRBV28 to TRBJ2-5, with 11 bases matching TRBD2. J gave up 7 bases and V 7 bases, and 23 bases lay outside the gene matches. This CDR3 comprises 19 residues. Germline lookup yields CDR1 MDHEN and CDR2 SYDVKM. The CDR3 here is CASKRAGTGTSGSPRTQYF. The CDR3 DNA is TGTGCCAGCAAACGGGCCGGGACAGGAACTAGCGGGAGCCCTAGGACCCAGTACTTC.

This clone was detected only once. The chain is built from TRBV19 and TRBJ1-5, with D uncertain. CDR1 and CDR2 (germline): LNHDA, SQIVND (reference sequence). This CDR3 contains 15 residues. Trimming cost V 3 bases and J 0 bases, with 9 bases left between them. The CDR3 protein is CASSMSGSSNQPQHF. The CDR3 nucleotides are TGTGCCAGTAGTATGAGCGGCAGTAGCAATCAGCCCCAGCATTTT.

The genes are TRBV10-3 and TRBJ2-5; 11 bases match TRBD2. This CDR3 region has 14 residues. Trimming took 8 bases from V and 4 from J; bases not matched to a gene: 6. The germline CDR1 and CDR2 sequences are ENHRY and SYGVKD. In DNA form, the CDR3 reads TGTGCCATCTTAGCGGGAGGGCCCGGAGAGACCCAGTACTTC. Amino acids: CAILAGGPGETQYF.

This chain connects TRBV19 to TRBJ2-2; unclear D gene. Germline V lookup: CDR1 LNHDA, CDR2 SQIVND (reference sequence). V was clipped by 8 bases and J by 3 bases, with 16 bases between them. The CDR3 length is 15 residues. In DNA, the CDR3 is TGTGCCAGTTCCGACCACGACAAGTACACCGGGGAGCTGTTTTTT. This codes for CASSDHDKYTGELFF.

This chain links TRBV7-9 with TRBJ1-1; possibly TRBD1 for D (5 bases). Germline-derived CDR1 and CDR2 are SEHNR and FQNEAQ (reference sequence). This CDR3 spans 15 amino acids. Trimming took 1 base from V and 0 from J, leaving 9 bases between them. As DNA, the CDR3 is TGTGCCAGCAGCTTAGTGACAGTCATGAACACTGAAGCTTTCTTT. As protein: CASSLVTVMNTEAFF.

The chain joins TRBV28 to TRBJ1-2, with D unclear. Germline V gene sequence: CDR1 MDHEN, CDR2 SYDVKM. V shed 4 bases and J shed 5 bases, with 5 bases lying between them. This CDR3 comprises 11 residues. CDR3 coding DNA: TGTGCCAGCAGTTGGAGGTATGGCTACACCTTC. Its translation: CASSWRYGYTF.

The V gene is TRBV13, the J gene TRBJ1-1; 10 bases fit TRBD1. CDR3 length: 16 residues. Germline CDR1 PRHDT, CDR2 FYEKMQ (reference sequence). V dropped 2 bases and J dropped 5; count of bases not matched to a gene: 8. CDR3 region: CASSLSTGGARTEAFF. The CDR3 region has the DNA TGTGCCAGCAGCTTATCGACAGGGGGCGCTCGGACTGAAGCTTTCTTT.

The rearrangement links TRBV2 to TRBJ1-1; 8 nucleotides align to TRBD1. This CDR3 region has 15 residues. The germline V gene has CDR1 SNHLY and CDR2 FYNNEI. The J segment lost 2 bases and the V segment lost 3 bases, leaving 5 bases of the junction unmatched. The CDR3 protein is CASSDQGAGNTEAFF. CDR3 DNA sequence: TGTGCCAGCAGTGATCAGGGGGCGGGAAACACTGAAGCTTTCTTT.